This is a list of T cell receptor beta chains from one sample in a study of T cell responses to AZD1222 COVID-19 vaccine. TCRdb keeps only in-frame clones here, not all; method: immunoSEQ multiplex PCR. The table shows approximately 82,000 clones, with roughly 90% occurring only once. The sample in question was peripheral blood, obtained 28 days after the second AZD1222 dose. All receptors derive from an adult who received the AZD1222 COVID-19 vaccine. Both conserved end residues are part of each CDR3. Fields, in order: clone size, D gene, J gene, V gene, CDR3 protein, CDR3 DNA. D genes are given only for firm matches. Not every row has a clone size; where given, it reads once, few, many or a size class.

clone_size: .; d_call: TRBD1; j_call: TRBJ2-7; v_call: TRBV5-4; cdr3_aa: CASSPGLRDSYEQYF; cdr3_nt: TGTGCCAGCAGCCCAGGGCTCCGGGACAGCTACGAGCAGTACTTC
clone_size: .; d_call: .; j_call: TRBJ1-3; v_call: TRBV4-3; cdr3_aa: CASKGGNTIYF; cdr3_nt: TGCGCCAGCAAGGGCGGAAACACCATATATTTT
clone_size: .; d_call: TRBD2; j_call: TRBJ2-1; v_call: TRBV7-9; cdr3_aa: CASSLAGGNNEQFF; cdr3_nt: TGTGCCAGCAGTCTAGCGGGGGGGAACAATGAGCAGTTCTTC
clone_size: .; d_call: .; j_call: TRBJ2-5; v_call: TRBV7-2; cdr3_aa: CASSTGPKGETQYF; cdr3_nt: TGTGCCAGCAGCACAGGACCTAAGGGAGAGACCCAGTACTTC
clone_size: .; d_call: TRBD1; j_call: TRBJ1-6; v_call: TRBV19; cdr3_aa: CASRQDGTGGSPLHF; cdr3_nt: TGTGCCAGCCGCCAGGACGGGACAGGAGGTTCACCCCTCCACTTT
clone_size: .; d_call: .; j_call: TRBJ2-4; v_call: TRBV7-2; cdr3_aa: CASSPATGGKNIQYF; cdr3_nt: TGTGCCAGCAGCCCCGCAACGGGCGGCAAAAACATTCAGTACTTC
clone_size: .; d_call: TRBD1; j_call: TRBJ2-7; v_call: TRBV19; cdr3_aa: CASQAGQGDEQYF; cdr3_nt: TGTGCCAGTCAAGCCGGGCAGGGGGACGAGCAGTACTTC
clone_size: .; d_call: .; j_call: TRBJ1-6; v_call: TRBV30; cdr3_aa: CAWSVNPDSPLHF; cdr3_nt: TGTGCCTGGAGTGTAAATCCCGATTCACCCCTCCACTTT
clone_size: .; d_call: .; j_call: TRBJ1-1; v_call: TRBV12-3/TRBV12-4; cdr3_aa: CASSTGTYTEAFF; cdr3_nt: TGTGCCAGCAGTACCGGGACATACACTGAAGCTTTCTTT
clone_size: .; d_call: TRBD2; j_call: TRBJ2-3; v_call: TRBV5-1; cdr3_aa: CASSHPGGAVDTQYF; cdr3_nt: TGCGCCAGCAGCCACCCCGGGGGGGCCGTGGATACGCAGTATTTT
clone_size: .; d_call: .; j_call: TRBJ1-6; v_call: TRBV5-1; cdr3_aa: CASSLDQPDYNSPLHF; cdr3_nt: TGCGCCAGCAGCTTGGACCAGCCAGACTATAATTCACCCCTCCACTTT
clone_size: .; d_call: .; j_call: TRBJ2-3; v_call: TRBV6-5; cdr3_aa: CASTYGRPTDTQYF; cdr3_nt: TGTGCCAGCACGTATGGCAGGCCCACAGATACGCAGTATTTT
clone_size: .; d_call: TRBD1; j_call: TRBJ1-2; v_call: TRBV30; cdr3_aa: CAWSSYRGGYTF; cdr3_nt: TGTGCCTGGAGTTCTTACAGGGGGGGCTACACCTTC
clone_size: .; d_call: .; j_call: TRBJ1-2; v_call: TRBV19; cdr3_aa: CASLPPTLNYGYTF; cdr3_nt: TGTGCCAGTTTGCCGCCAACACTTAACTATGGCTACACCTTC
clone_size: few; d_call: .; j_call: TRBJ1-5; v_call: TRBV5-5; cdr3_aa: CASSPHGQPQHF; cdr3_nt: TGTGCCAGCAGCCCCCATGGGCAGCCCCAGCATTTT
clone_size: .; d_call: .; j_call: TRBJ2-3; v_call: TRBV7-8; cdr3_aa: CASSSQGRAGTDTQYF; cdr3_nt: TGTGCCAGCAGCTCTCAGGGGAGGGCGGGAACAGATACGCAGTATTTT
clone_size: .; d_call: .; j_call: TRBJ1-1; v_call: TRBV27; cdr3_aa: CASSYLTGSEAFF; cdr3_nt: TGTGCCAGCAGTTACCTTACGGGCAGTGAAGCTTTCTTT
clone_size: .; d_call: TRBD2; j_call: TRBJ2-5; v_call: TRBV18; cdr3_aa: CASSPVAGGPETQYF; cdr3_nt: TGTGCCAGCTCACCGGTAGCGGGGGGGCCAGAGACCCAGTACTTC
clone_size: .; d_call: TRBD2; j_call: TRBJ2-1; v_call: TRBV19; cdr3_aa: CASSLTSGDYNEQFF; cdr3_nt: TGTGCCAGTAGCCTAACTAGCGGAGATTACAATGAGCAGTTCTTC
clone_size: .; d_call: TRBD1; j_call: TRBJ2-4; v_call: TRBV11-2; cdr3_aa: CASSPRETGHIQYF; cdr3_nt: TGTGCCAGCAGCCCCCGAGAGACAGGGCACATTCAGTACTTC
clone_size: once; d_call: .; j_call: TRBJ1-3; v_call: TRBV27; cdr3_aa: CASSFRGTGNTIYF; cdr3_nt: TGTGCCAGCAGTTTTAGGGGGACCGGAAACACCATATATTTT
clone_size: .; d_call: TRBD1; j_call: TRBJ1-1; v_call: TRBV7-8; cdr3_aa: CASSFDRQGMAEAFF; cdr3_nt: TGTGCCAGCAGCTTTGATAGACAGGGAATGGCTGAAGCTTTCTTT
clone_size: .; d_call: TRBD1; j_call: TRBJ1-2; v_call: TRBV7-2; cdr3_aa: CASSLSIGATGNYGYTF; cdr3_nt: TGTGCCAGCAGCTTATCGATTGGGGCGACAGGGAACTATGGCTACACCTTC
clone_size: .; d_call: .; j_call: TRBJ1-2; v_call: TRBV5-1; cdr3_aa: CASSLVPAGGNGYTF; cdr3_nt: TGCGCCAGCAGCTTGGTCCCGGCAGGAGGGAATGGCTACACCTTC
clone_size: .; d_call: TRBD1; j_call: TRBJ1-4; v_call: TRBV19; cdr3_aa: CASSISRDREKLFF; cdr3_nt: TGTGCCAGTAGTATAAGCCGGGACAGGGAAAAACTGTTTTTT
clone_size: .; d_call: .; j_call: TRBJ1-1; v_call: TRBV10-3; cdr3_aa: CAISESDIYTEAFF; cdr3_nt: TGTGCCATCAGTGAGTCGGACATCTACACTGAAGCTTTCTTT
clone_size: .; d_call: TRBD2; j_call: TRBJ2-2; v_call: TRBV6-1; cdr3_aa: CASSVNLVSSGGSGELFF; cdr3_nt: TGTGCCAGCAGTGTAAATTTGGTGTCTAGCGGGGGGAGCGGGGAGCTGTTTTTT
clone_size: once; d_call: TRBD1; j_call: TRBJ1-2; v_call: TRBV9; cdr3_aa: CASSLATGFYGYTF; cdr3_nt: TGTGCCAGCAGCTTAGCGACAGGGTTCTATGGCTACACCTTC
clone_size: few; d_call: .; j_call: TRBJ1-3; v_call: TRBV3-1/TRBV3-2; cdr3_aa: CASSQGAGAGNTIYF; cdr3_nt: TGTGCCAGCAGCCAAGGCGCAGGGGCTGGAAACACCATATATTTT
clone_size: .; d_call: .; j_call: TRBJ2-7; v_call: TRBV7-2; cdr3_aa: CASSPTGIRYEQYF; cdr3_nt: TGTGCCAGCAGCCCCACAGGGATTCGCTACGAGCAGTACTTC
clone_size: .; d_call: .; j_call: TRBJ1-4; v_call: TRBV5-1; cdr3_aa: CASSPSSGGAFEKLFF; cdr3_nt: TGCGCCAGCAGCCCCAGCTCCGGGGGCGCGTTCGAAAAACTGTTTTTT
clone_size: .; d_call: .; j_call: TRBJ1-5; v_call: TRBV7-2; cdr3_aa: CASSVQGNQPQHF; cdr3_nt: TGTGCCAGCAGCGTGCAGGGAAATCAGCCCCAGCATTTT
clone_size: .; d_call: .; j_call: TRBJ1-2; v_call: TRBV4-1; cdr3_aa: CASSLHMTDLYGYTF; cdr3_nt: TGCGCCAGCAGCCTACATATGACGGATCTCTATGGCTACACCTTC
clone_size: .; d_call: TRBD1; j_call: TRBJ2-7; v_call: TRBV28; cdr3_aa: CASSPVDRVNEQYF; cdr3_nt: TGTGCCAGCAGTCCCGTAGACAGGGTCAACGAGCAGTACTTC
clone_size: .; d_call: TRBD2; j_call: TRBJ2-1; v_call: TRBV5-8; cdr3_aa: CASSLLAGGDEQFF; cdr3_nt: TGTGCCAGCAGCTTACTAGCGGGCGGGGATGAGCAGTTCTTC
clone_size: .; d_call: .; j_call: TRBJ1-6; v_call: TRBV5-5; cdr3_aa: CASSSRLNNNSPLHF; cdr3_nt: TGTGCCAGCAGCTCCCGACTGAACAATAATTCACCCCTCCACTTT
clone_size: .; d_call: TRBD1; j_call: TRBJ1-6; v_call: TRBV12-3/TRBV12-4; cdr3_aa: CASRRQGNSPLHF; cdr3_nt: TGTGCCAGCAGGCGACAGGGTAATTCACCCCTCCACTTT
clone_size: few; d_call: TRBD1; j_call: TRBJ1-2; v_call: TRBV7-8; cdr3_aa: CASSLRDRVGYTF; cdr3_nt: TGTGCCAGCAGCTTAAGGGACAGGGTTGGCTACACCTTC
clone_size: .; d_call: .; j_call: TRBJ2-2; v_call: TRBV7-3; cdr3_aa: CASSLRFGTNTGELFF; cdr3_nt: TGTGCCAGCAGCTTACGGTTCGGGACGAACACCGGGGAGCTGTTTTTT
clone_size: .; d_call: .; j_call: TRBJ1-4; v_call: TRBV5-1; cdr3_aa: CASSPLGEKLFF; cdr3_nt: TGCGCCAGCAGCCCCCTGGGTGAAAAACTGTTTTTT
clone_size: .; d_call: TRBD1; j_call: TRBJ2-4; v_call: TRBV2; cdr3_aa: CASRRTGGKNIQYF; cdr3_nt: TGTGCCAGCAGAAGGACAGGGGGCAAAAACATTCAGTACTTC
clone_size: .; d_call: TRBD2; j_call: TRBJ2-5; v_call: TRBV2; cdr3_aa: CASSEALLGLGETQYF; cdr3_nt: TGTGCCAGCAGTGAAGCGCTTCTGGGACTAGGGGAGACCCAGTACTTC